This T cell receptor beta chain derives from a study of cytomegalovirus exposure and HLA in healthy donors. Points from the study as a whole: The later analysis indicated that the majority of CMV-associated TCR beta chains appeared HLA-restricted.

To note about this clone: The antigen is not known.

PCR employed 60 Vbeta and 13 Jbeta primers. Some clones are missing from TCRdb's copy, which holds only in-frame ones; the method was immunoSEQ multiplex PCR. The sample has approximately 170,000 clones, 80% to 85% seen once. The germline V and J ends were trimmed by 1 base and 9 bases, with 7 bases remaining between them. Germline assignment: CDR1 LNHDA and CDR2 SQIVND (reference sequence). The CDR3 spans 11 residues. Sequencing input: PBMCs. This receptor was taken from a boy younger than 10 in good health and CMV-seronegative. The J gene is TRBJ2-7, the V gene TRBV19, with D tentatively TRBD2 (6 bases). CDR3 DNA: TGTGCCAGTAGTATAGCGGGGGTGCAGTACTTC. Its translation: CASSIAGVQYF.